These 19 T cell receptor beta chains share one sample of origin, sequenced in a study of blood T cell repertoires in COVID-19. The assay was immunoSEQ multiplex PCR, and TCRdb's table has in-frame clones only and misses some. The table records some 250,000 clones, approximately 83% of them present only once. The sample was PBMCs or T cells enriched from blood (not recorded which). These receptors originate from a woman aged 40 to 49 with acute COVID-19.

The chain couples TRBV10-3 to TRBJ2-7, with D unclear. Trimming took 3 bases from V and 0 from J, leaving 6 bases between them. This CDR3 has 13 amino acids. CDR1 and CDR2 (germline): ENHRY, SYGVKD. This CDR3 is CAISDQASYEQYF. CDR3 nucleotide sequence: TGTGCCATCAGTGATCAAGCCTCCTACGAGCAGTACTTC.

The chain recombines TRBV11-2 with TRBJ1-2; TRBD1 is a possible D gene (6 bases). Germline-derived CDR1 and CDR2 are SGHAT and FQNNGV. Trimming stripped 3 bases from V and 8 bases from J, with 16 bases between. The length of the CDR3 is 14 residues. The CDR3 nucleotides read TGTGCCAGCAGCTTGGAGGCAGGGGTATCGGGCTACACCTTC. Translated, it gives CASSLEAGVSGYTF.

This chain joins TRBV9 and TRBJ2-1, with D perhaps TRBD1 (5 bases). The germline V gene has CDR1 SGDLS and CDR2 YYNGEE. The V end was cut by 0 bases, the J end by 8 bases, with 12 bases between. The CDR3 runs to 14 residues. The CDR3, as DNA: TGTGCCAGCAGCGTAGACAGGCTCGAGGATGAGCAGTTCTTC. Its translation is CASSVDRLEDEQFF.

The rearrangement joins TRBV27 to TRBJ2-3; D is possibly TRBD2 (7 bases). CDR3 length equals 14 residues. The V and J ends lost 2 bases and 6 bases respectively, with 12 bases between them. Germline assignment: CDR1 MNHEY and CDR2 SMNVEV (reference sequence). The CDR3 coding sequence is TGTGCCAGCAGTTTAGGGGGGGCTTGGGATACGCAGTATTTT. Translation gives CASSLGGAWDTQYF.

The V call is TRBV6-5, the J call TRBJ1-6; D perhaps matches TRBD1 (5 bases). This CDR3 region has 16 residues. V gave up 0 bases and J gave up 10 bases, with 16 bases separating them. CDR1 is MNHEY and CDR2 is SVGAGI in the germline V gene. CDR3: CASSYSFGGVGSPLHF. Written as DNA, the CDR3 is TGTGCCAGCAGTTACTCGTTTGGGGGGGTCGGGTCACCCCTCCACTTT.

The gene calls are TRBV19 and TRBJ2-7; TRBD2 is a possible D gene (5 bases). Germline V gene sequence: CDR1 LNHDA, CDR2 SQIVND (reference sequence). V was clipped by 5 bases and J by 4 bases, with 9 bases between them. CDR3 length: 12 amino acids. CDR3 in DNA: TGTGCCAGTAGTGACTATGGTTACGAGCAGTACTTC. Translating gives CASSDYGYEQYF.

This clone was counted a few times. This sequence joins TRBV5-4 and TRBJ2-7; 10 bases map to TRBD2. V trimming: 5 bases; J trimming: 4 bases; junction bases outside the gene matches: 3. CDR1 is SGHNT and CDR2 is YYREEE in the germline V gene (reference sequence). CDR3 length: 13 amino acids. This CDR3 is CASSLAGEYEQYF. The CDR3 DNA reads TGTGCCAGCAGTCTAGCGGGAGAGTACGAGCAGTACTTC.

J is TRBJ1-6 and V is TRBV7-9, with 8 bases aligning to TRBD1. V shed 1 base, J shed 8 bases, and the junction held 7 bases outside the gene matches. The CDR3 is 16 amino acids. Germline V gives CDR1 SEHNR, CDR2 FQNEAQ (reference sequence). The CDR3: CASSLVSGGLDSPLHF. As DNA, the CDR3 is TGTGCCAGCAGCTTAGTATCAGGGGGCCTGGATTCACCCCTCCACTTT.

CDR3 sequence (DNA): TGCGCCAGCAGCCAGAGGACTAGCGGAACTAGCACAGATACGCAGTATTTT. Its protein product is CASSQRTSGTSTDTQYF. This sequence joins TRBV4-1 and TRBJ2-3; 10 nucleotides align to TRBD2. The CDR3 is 17 residues long. Germline V gene data show CDR1 as MGHRA and CDR2 as YSYEKL. With 3 bases clipped from V and 0 bases from J, the junction kept 6 bases outside the gene matches.

The chain joins TRBV11-2 to TRBJ2-2; no reliable D call. The CDR3 runs to 13 residues. The V gene lost 4 bases and the J gene lost 4 bases, with 7 bases spanning the gap. Germline lookup yields CDR1 SGHAT and CDR2 FQNNGV. CDR3 protein: CASSWATTGELFF. CDR3 in DNA: TGTGCCAGCAGCTGGGCTACCACCGGGGAGCTGTTTTTT.

The chain recombines TRBV11-3 with TRBJ2-7; D gene uncertain. The ends were cut back, 1 base at V and 3 bases at J, with 13 bases in the middle. CDR1 and CDR2 (germline): SGHNT, YENEEA. CDR3 length equals 15 residues. The chain's CDR3 is CASSLGGRRLYEQYF. The CDR3 DNA sequence: TGTGCCAGCAGCTTAGGTGGTCGGCGGCTCTACGAGCAGTACTTC.

V is TRBV15 and J is TRBJ1-3, with 7 bases fitting TRBD1. The CDR3 loop spans 15 amino acids. Germline loops: CDR1 LNHNV, CDR2 YYDKDF (reference sequence). Trimming took 5 bases from V and 5 from J; bases not matched to a gene: 9. CDR3 in DNA: TGTGCCACCAGCGGTCACGACAGGGAACGAAACACCATATATTTT. It yields the protein CATSGHDRERNTIYF.

The CDR3 sequence: CASSEGGRKNIQYF. CDR3 nucleotide sequence: TGTGCCAGCAGTGAAGGAGGCCGAAAAAACATTCAGTACTTC. The chain combines TRBV25-1 with TRBJ2-4, with D possibly being TRBD2 (5 bases). CDR3 size: 14 residues. Trimming removed 2 bases from V and 4 bases from J, with 9 bases in between. The germline V gene has CDR1 MGHDK and CDR2 SYGVNS.

This rearrangement joins TRBV16 to TRBJ1-4, with D possibly matching TRBD1 (6 bases). CDR3 length: 16 amino acids. The V gene lost 0 bases and the J gene lost 6 bases, with 14 bases spanning the gap. From germline, CDR1 is KGHSY and CDR2 FQNENV. CDR3 in DNA: TGTGCCAGCAGCCAATCTGCGGCCAGGGGAGATGAAAAACTGTTTTTT. Protein: CASSQSAARGDEKLFF.

The CDR3 sequence: CASSLGPQGYEQYF. DNA of the CDR3: TGCGCCAGCAGCTTGGGTCCACAGGGCTACGAGCAGTACTTC. This chain connects TRBV5-1 to TRBJ2-7, with D possibly being TRBD1 (6 bases). Germline V gene data show CDR1 as SGHRS and CDR2 as YFSETQ. V was cut by 0 bases and J by 3 bases, with 10 bases left in between. CDR3 length: 14 amino acids.

The J gene is TRBJ2-1, the V gene TRBV28; 9 bases agree with TRBD2. J lost 3 bases, V lost 6 bases, and 3 bases had no gene match. The germline V gene has CDR1 MDHEN and CDR2 SYDVKM. The CDR3 runs 14 residues. The CDR3 bases are TGTGCCAGCAGGCCTAGCGGGATCTACAATGAGCAGTTCTTC. Its protein product is CASRPSGIYNEQFF.

The rearrangement joins TRBV7-8 to TRBJ2-3, with 9 bases lining up with TRBD2. Germline-derived CDR1 and CDR2 are SGHVS and FQNEAQ. This CDR3 has 16 amino acids. V shed 1 base and J 2 bases; nucleotides not matched to a gene: 4. The CDR3 spells CASSLGVAGATDTQYF. CDR3 sequence (DNA): TGTGCCAGCAGCTTAGGAGTAGCGGGGGCCACAGATACGCAGTATTTT.

The V call is TRBV6-5, the J call TRBJ2-7; 7 nucleotides align to TRBD2. Trimming removed 6 bases from V and 3 bases from J; junction bases left unmatched: 5. Germline V gene sequence: CDR1 MNHEY, CDR2 SVGAGI. The CDR3 covers 13 residues. The CDR3 DNA reads as TGTGCCAGCAGAGAGGGAGGGCACTACGAGCAGTACTTC. Protein product: CASREGGHYEQYF.

The chain is built from TRBV19 and TRBJ2-2; D possibly corresponds to TRBD2 (5 bases). CDR3 length: 13 residues. V was pared by 10 bases and J by 5 bases, with 14 bases between. The germline V gene has CDR1 LNHDA and CDR2 SQIVND (reference sequence). The CDR3 nucleotides read TGTGCCACCGCGGACTCGGGAACCGGGGAGCTGTTTTTT. Its protein product is CATADSGTGELFF.